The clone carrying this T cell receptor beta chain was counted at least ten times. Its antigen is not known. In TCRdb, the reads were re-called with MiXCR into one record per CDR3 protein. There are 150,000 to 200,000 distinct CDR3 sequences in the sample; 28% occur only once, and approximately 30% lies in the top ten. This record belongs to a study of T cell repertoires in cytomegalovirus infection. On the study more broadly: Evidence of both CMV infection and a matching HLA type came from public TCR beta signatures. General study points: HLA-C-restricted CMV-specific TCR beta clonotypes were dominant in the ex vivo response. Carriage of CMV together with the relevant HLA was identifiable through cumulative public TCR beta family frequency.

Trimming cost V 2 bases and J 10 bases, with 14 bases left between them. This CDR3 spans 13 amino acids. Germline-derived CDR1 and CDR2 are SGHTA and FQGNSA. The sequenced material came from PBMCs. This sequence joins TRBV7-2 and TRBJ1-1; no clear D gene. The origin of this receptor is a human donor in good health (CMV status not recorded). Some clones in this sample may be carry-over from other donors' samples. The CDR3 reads CASSLSGSPGAFF. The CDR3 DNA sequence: TGTGCCAGCAGCTTATCGGGCTCGCCGGGAGCTTTCTTT.